This paragraph reports one TCR beta chain. Its antigen is unidentified. This specimen belongs to a study of cytomegalovirus exposure and HLA in healthy donors. Background on the study: Early release data held about 92 million unique TCRs from HLA-typed donors.

The CDR3 covers 14 residues. V lost 8 bases, J lost 0 bases, and 16 bases lay in between. CDR1 and CDR2 (germline): GTSNPN, SVGIG (reference sequence). Study-wide results and caveats: Per a later analysis, HLA-associated TCR beta chains showed more clonal expansion than other, equally common TCR beta chains. Across HLA loci, a later analysis found differing TCR association rates, with DRB1 most and HLA-C fewest.

This PCR relied on a set of 60 Vbeta primers and 13 Jbeta primers. TCRdb's table, derived via immunoSEQ multiplex PCR, lists solely in-frame clones and lacks some. The table has approximately 170,000 clones, around 85% seen once; the top ten hold 1%. The TCR originated in a boy aged 2 to 10 in good health and CMV-seronegative. Sequencing was carried out using PBMCs. V usage is TRBV30 and J usage is TRBJ1-1; D is perhaps TRBD1 (5 bases). The CDR3 DNA reads TGTGCCGGGGACCGGGCGGGGATGAACACTGAAGCTTTCTTT. It codes for CAGDRAGMNTEAFF. The complete variable domain, with remaining parts taken from reference TRBV30 and TRBJ1-1, reads SQTIHQWPATLVQPVGSPLSLECTVEGTSNPNLYWYRQAAGRGLQLLFYSVGIGQISSEVPQNLSASRPQDRQFILSSKKLLLSDSGFYLCAGDRAGMNTEAFFGQGTRLTVV.